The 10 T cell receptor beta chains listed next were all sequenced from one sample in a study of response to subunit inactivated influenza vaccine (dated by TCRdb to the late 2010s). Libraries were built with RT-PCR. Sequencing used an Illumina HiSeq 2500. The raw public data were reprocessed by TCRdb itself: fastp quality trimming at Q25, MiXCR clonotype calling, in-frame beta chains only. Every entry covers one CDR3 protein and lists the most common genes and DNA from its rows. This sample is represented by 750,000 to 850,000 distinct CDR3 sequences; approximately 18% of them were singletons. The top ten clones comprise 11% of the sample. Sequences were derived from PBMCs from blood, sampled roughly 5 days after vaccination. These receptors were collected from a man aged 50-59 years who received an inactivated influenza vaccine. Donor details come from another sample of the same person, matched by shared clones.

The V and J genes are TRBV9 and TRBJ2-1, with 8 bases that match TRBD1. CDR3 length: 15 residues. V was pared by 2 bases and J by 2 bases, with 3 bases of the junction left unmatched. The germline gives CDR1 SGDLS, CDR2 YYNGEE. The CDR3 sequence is CASSVDRATYNEQFF. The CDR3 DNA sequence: TGTGCCAGCAGCGTGGACAGGGCTACCTACAATGAGCAGTTCTTC.

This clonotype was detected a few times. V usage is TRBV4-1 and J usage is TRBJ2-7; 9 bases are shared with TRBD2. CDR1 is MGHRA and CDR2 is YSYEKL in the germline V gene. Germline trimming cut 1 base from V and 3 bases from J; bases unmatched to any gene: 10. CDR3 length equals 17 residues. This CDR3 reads CASSQAAGGLVIYEQYF. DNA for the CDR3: TGCGCCAGCAGCCAAGCAGCGGGGGGCCTTGTTATCTACGAGCAGTACTTC.

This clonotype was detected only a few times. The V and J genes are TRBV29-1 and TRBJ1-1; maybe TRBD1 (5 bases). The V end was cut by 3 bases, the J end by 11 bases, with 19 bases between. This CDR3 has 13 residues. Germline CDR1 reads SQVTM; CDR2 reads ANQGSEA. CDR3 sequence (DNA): TGCAGCGTTGATCCGCCGGGGGGGATAAGGGCTTTCTTT. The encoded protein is CSVDPPGGIRAFF.

CDR3 protein: CSAIPRRLSGYTF. The CDR3 region has the DNA TGCAGTGCTATCCCTCGGAGACTCTCCGGCTACACCTTC. This chain uses TRBV20-1 with TRBJ1-2; D unresolved. Trimming pared 4 bases from V and 8 bases from J, leaving 17 bases between. Germline CDR1 DFQATT, CDR2 SNEGSKA (reference sequence). The CDR3 spans 13 residues.

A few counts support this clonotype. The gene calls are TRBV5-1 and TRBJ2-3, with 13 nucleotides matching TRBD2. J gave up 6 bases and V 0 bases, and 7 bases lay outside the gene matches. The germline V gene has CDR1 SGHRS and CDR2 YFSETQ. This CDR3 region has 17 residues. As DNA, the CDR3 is TGCGCCAGCAGCTTGGCCAGGACTAGCGGGAGAACCGATACGCAGTATTTT. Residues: CASSLARTSGRTDTQYF.

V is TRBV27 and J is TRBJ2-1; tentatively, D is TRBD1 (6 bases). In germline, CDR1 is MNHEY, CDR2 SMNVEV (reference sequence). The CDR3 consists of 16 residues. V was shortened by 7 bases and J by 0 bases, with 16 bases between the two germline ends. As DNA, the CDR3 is TGTGCCAGCACCACGATCGGGACATACTCCTACAATGAGCAGTTCTTC. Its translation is CASTTIGTYSYNEQFF.

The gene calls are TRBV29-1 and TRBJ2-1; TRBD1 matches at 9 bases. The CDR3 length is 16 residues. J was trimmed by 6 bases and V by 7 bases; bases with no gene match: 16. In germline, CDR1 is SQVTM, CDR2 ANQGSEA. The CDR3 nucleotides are TGCAGCGGTGGCCCCTCGACAGGGGGGCGAGTCAATGAGCAGTTCTTC. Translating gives CSGGPSTGGRVNEQFF.

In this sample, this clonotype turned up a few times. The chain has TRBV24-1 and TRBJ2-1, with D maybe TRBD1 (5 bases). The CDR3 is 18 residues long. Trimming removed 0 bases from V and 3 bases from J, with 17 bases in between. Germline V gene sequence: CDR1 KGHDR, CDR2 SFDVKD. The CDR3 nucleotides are TGTGCCACCAGTGATTTGCAAAGGGGAAGTAACAGCTACAATGAGCAGTTCTTC. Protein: CATSDLQRGSNSYNEQFF.

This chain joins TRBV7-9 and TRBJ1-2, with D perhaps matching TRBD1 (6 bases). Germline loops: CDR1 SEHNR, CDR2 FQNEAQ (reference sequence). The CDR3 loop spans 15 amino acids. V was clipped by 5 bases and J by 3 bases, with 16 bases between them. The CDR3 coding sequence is TGTGCCAGCAGCCCACGGACAGCTTCGCACTATGGCTACACCTTC. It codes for CASSPRTASHYGYTF.

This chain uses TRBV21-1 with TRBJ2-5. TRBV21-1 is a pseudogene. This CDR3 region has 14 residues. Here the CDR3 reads CASSKAGVEETQYF. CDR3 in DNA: TGTGCCAGCAGCAAGGCCGGGGTAGAAGAGACCCAGTACTTC.